The sequence of this TCR beta chain was determined in a study of T cell clones after liver transplantation. On the study more broadly: TCRbeta sequencing after a pre-transplant mixed lymphocyte reaction identified graft-donor-reactive clones, later tracked in post-transplant blood. Apart from a few HCV-positive recipients, transplants were for non-autoimmune, non-viral reasons. The study's findings and limits: These preliminary findings come from unstandardized post-transplant sampling times.

Here immunoSEQ multiplex PCR was the method, and the copy in TCRdb shows in-frame clones only, minus some. The sample has tens of thousands of clones, approximately 80% seen once; the top ten hold approximately 0.79%. As for this clone: Its target is unknown.

The germline V and J ends were trimmed by 0 bases and 5 bases, with 13 bases remaining between them. CDR1 and CDR2 (germline): GTSNPN, SVGIG (reference sequence). The CDR3 extends over 14 amino acids. The clonotype originates from a human patient who received a liver transplant. Some T cells may have come from the graft donor. The rearrangement joins TRBV30 to TRBJ2-5; a weak D match, TRBD2 (6 bases). The sample in question was CD4+ T cells from blood, obtained 12 months after liver transplant. CDR3 residues: CAWSVVGGLETQYF. CDR3 nucleotide sequence: TGTGCCTGGAGTGTGGTGGGGGGTCTGGAGACCCAGTACTTC.